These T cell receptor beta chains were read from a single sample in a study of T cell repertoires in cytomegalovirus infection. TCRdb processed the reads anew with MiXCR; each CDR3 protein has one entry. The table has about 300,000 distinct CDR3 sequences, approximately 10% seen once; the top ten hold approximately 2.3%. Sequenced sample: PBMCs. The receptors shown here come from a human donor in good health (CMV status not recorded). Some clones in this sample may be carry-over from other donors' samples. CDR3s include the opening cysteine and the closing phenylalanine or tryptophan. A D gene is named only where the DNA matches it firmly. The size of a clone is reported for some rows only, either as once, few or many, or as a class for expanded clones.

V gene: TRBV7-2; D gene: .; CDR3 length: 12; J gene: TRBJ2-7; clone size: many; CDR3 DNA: TGTGCCAGCAGCTTAGACCGCCACGAGCAGTACTTC; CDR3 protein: CASSLDRHEQYF
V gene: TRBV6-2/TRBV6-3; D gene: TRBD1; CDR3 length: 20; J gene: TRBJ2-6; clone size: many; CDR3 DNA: TGTGCCAGCAGTTACCGGACAGGGTTCCCCTCTTACTCTGGGGCCAACGTCCTGACTTTC; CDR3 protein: CASSYRTGFPSYSGANVLTF
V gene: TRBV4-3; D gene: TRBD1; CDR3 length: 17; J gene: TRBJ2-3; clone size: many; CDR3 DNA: TGCGCCAGCAGCCGAGATACGGAGACAGGGAGCACAGATACGCAGTATTTT; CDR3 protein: CASSRDTETGSTDTQYF
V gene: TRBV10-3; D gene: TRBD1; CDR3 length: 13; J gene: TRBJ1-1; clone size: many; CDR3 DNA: TGTGCCATCAGCTCACTCGGACAGGGGGAAGCTTTCTTT; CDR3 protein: CAISSLGQGEAFF
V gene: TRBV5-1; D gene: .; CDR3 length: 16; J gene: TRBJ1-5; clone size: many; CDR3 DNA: TGCGCCAGCAGCTTGGCCGAATTGGGGCCCAATCAGCCCCAGCATTTT; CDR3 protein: CASSLAELGPNQPQHF
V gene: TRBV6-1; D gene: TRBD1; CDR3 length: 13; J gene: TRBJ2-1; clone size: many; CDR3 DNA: TGTGCCAGCAGTAGGGACAGTTACAATGAGCAGTTCTTC; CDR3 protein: CASSRDSYNEQFF
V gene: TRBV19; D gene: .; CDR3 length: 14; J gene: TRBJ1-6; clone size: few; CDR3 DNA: TGTGCCGTAGGACACGGGCGGGTGAATTCACCCCTCCACTTT; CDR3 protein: CAVGHGRVNSPLHF
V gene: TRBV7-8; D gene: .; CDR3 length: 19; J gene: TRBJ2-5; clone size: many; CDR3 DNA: TGTGCCAGTCGCCCTTTGGGTCTGGCTGCGACTCGAGCAAAAGAGACCCAGTACTTC; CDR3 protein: CASRPLGLAATRAKETQYF
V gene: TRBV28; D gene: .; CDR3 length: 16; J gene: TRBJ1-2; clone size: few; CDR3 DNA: TGTGCCAGCAGTCAGGACACGGTGGGGGCTAACTATGGCTACACCTTC; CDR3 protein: CASSQDTVGANYGYTF
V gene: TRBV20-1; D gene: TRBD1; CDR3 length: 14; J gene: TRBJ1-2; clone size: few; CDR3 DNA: TGCAGTGTCCCGGGGACAGGGAAGAACTATGGCTACACCTTC; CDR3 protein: CSVPGTGKNYGYTF
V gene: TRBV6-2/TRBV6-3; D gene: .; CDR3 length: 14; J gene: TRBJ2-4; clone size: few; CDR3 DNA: TGTGCCAGCAGTTACGGGGGGGCGGGAAACATTCAGTACTTC; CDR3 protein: CASSYGGAGNIQYF
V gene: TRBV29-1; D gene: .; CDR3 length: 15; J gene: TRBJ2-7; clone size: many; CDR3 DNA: TGCAGCGTTGAAACCCCTGGGCAGGCCCCCTACGAGCAGTACTTC; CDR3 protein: CSVETPGQAPYEQYF
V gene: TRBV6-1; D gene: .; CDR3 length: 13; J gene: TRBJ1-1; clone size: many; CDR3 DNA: TGTGCCAGCAATACCCCAGGGGCCCGAGAAGCTTTCTTT; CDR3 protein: CASNTPGAREAFF
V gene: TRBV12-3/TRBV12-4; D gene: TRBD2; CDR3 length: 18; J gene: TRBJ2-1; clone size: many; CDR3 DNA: TGTGCCAGCACCTCCCGATCGAGCGTAGCGGGCCCCTACAATGAGCAGTTCTTC; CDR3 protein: CASTSRSSVAGPYNEQFF
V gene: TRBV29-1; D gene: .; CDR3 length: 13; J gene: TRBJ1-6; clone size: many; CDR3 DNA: TGCAGCGTTGGCAGGGGAAGAAATTCACCCCTCCACTTT; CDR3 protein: CSVGRGRNSPLHF
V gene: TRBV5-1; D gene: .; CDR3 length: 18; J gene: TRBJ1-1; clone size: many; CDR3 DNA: TGCGCCAGCAGCTTGTCCCTGGGCGAGGGCGGGGTGAACACTGAAGCTTTCTTT; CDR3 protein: CASSLSLGEGGVNTEAFF
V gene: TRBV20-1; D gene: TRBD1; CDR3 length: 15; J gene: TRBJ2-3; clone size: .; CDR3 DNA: TGCAGTGCTAGAGATGGGACAGGGCCCACAGATACGCAGTATTTT; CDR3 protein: CSARDGTGPTDTQYF
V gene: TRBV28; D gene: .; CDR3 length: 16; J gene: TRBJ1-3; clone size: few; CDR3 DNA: TGTGCCAGCAGCCAAAGAGGGTTTAACTCTGGAAACACCATATATTTT; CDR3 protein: CASSQRGFNSGNTIYF